Listed below are T cell receptor beta chains from one sample, sequenced in a study of identical twins. One entry per CDR3 protein results from TCRdb running MiXCR on the 5' RACE reads. This sample has approximately 1.8 million distinct CDR3 sequences; around a third occur once, and the top ten carry around 0.25%. The sample comprised cord blood. Receptors originate from a newborn girl in good health. Each CDR3 is given with its conserved first and last residue. The D gene is left open where the match is weak. Clone sizes are given selectively: once, few, many, or a class where the clone is expanded.

j_gene,abundance,d_gene,v_gene,CDR3aa,CDR3nt
TRBJ2-7,.,TRBD1,TRBV20-1,CSATRTGLPYEQYF,TGCAGTGCTACCCGGACAGGGCTCCCCTACGAGCAGTACTTC
TRBJ2-5,.,.,TRBV12-3/TRBV12-4,CASSRRRWYQETQYF,TGTGCCAGCAGCCGACGCCGCTGGTACCAAGAGACCCAGTACTTC
TRBJ2-3,.,.,TRBV21-1,CASSKPPTPGKCDTQYF,TGTGCCAGCAGCAAACCCCCAACTCCGGGAAAGTGTGATACGCAGTATTTT
TRBJ2-7,few,TRBD2,TRBV20-1,CSAIRLAGRSYEQYF,TGCAGTGCTATAAGACTAGCGGGACGGTCCTACGAGCAGTACTTC
TRBJ2-1,few,TRBD2,TRBV5-1,CASSLPQTSGKFNEQFF,TGCGCCAGCAGCTTGCCTCAGACTAGCGGGAAGTTCAATGAGCAGTTCTTC
TRBJ2-3,.,TRBD1,TRBV18,CASSPKDRGHPSTDTQYF,TGTGCCAGCTCACCAAAAGACAGGGGCCATCCTAGCACAGATACGCAGTATTTT
TRBJ1-6,few,.,TRBV2,CASSVGEESPLHF,TGTGCCAGCAGTGTTGGTGAGGAATCACCCCTCCACTTT
TRBJ1-1,.,.,TRBV6-5,CASSSSWGFTEAFF,TGTGCCAGCAGTTCGAGTTGGGGGTTCACTGAAGCTTTCTTT
TRBJ2-1,.,TRBD2,TRBV15,CATSRVRTRGEQFF,TGTGCCACCAGCAGAGTGAGGACTAGAGGTGAGCAGTTCTTC
TRBJ2-4,once,TRBD2,TRBV3-1,CASSQEKSLAGSNIQYF,TGTGCCAGCAGCCAAGAAAAATCACTAGCGGGGTCAAACATTCAGTACTTC
TRBJ2-5,.,.,TRBV28,CASSLRGGAIQETQYF,TGTGCCAGCAGTTTAAGGGGTGGGGCCATCCAAGAGACCCAGTACTTC
TRBJ2-7,.,TRBD2,TRBV20-1,CSASEAGGISEQYF,TGCAGTGCTAGCGAGGCGGGGGGGATTTCCGAGCAGTACTTC
TRBJ2-5,once,TRBD2,TRBV7-9,CASSFSASGVETQYF,TGTGCCAGCAGCTTTTCCGCTAGCGGGGTAGAGACCCAGTACTTC
TRBJ2-1,.,.,TRBV5-1,CASNAKAGVGGPYNEQFF,TGCGCCAGCAACGCAAAGGCTGGAGTGGGAGGCCCCTACAATGAGCAGTTCTTC